This record covers a single TCR beta chain. The antigen is unknown. Using immunoSEQ multiplex PCR, the repertoire was profiled, and TCRdb retains in-frame clones only, with some absent. The repertoire consists of about 50,000 clones, with about 80% occurring once and the leading ten covering roughly 3.9%. The CDR3 runs 18 residues. CDR1 is SGHRS and CDR2 is YFSETQ in the germline V gene. V shed 7 bases and J shed 0 bases, with 20 bases lying between them. The sample originates from a study of OX40 agonist ivuxolimab in advanced cancers. In the study overall: Partial responses were achieved by three patients, one with hepatocellular carcinoma and two with cutaneous melanoma.

Overall study findings and caveats: At 0.1 to 3.0 mg/kg and by week 6, CD4+ and CD8+ T cells in the blood had expanded clonally.

The source material was CD4+ or CD8+ T cells sorted from blood, sampled in a trial of the OX40 agonist ivuxolimab. This sequence was found in an adult with an advanced solid tumor such as melanoma, head and neck, liver or kidney cancer. The V call is TRBV5-1, the J call TRBJ2-6; weak D call: TRBD1 (7 bases). CDR3 bases: TGCGCCAGCGCGAGGCGGCAGGGGGGTTCCTCTGGGGCCAACGTCCTGACTTTC. Protein product: CASARRQGGSSGANVLTF.